The clone carrying this T cell receptor beta chain was picked up a small number of times. Its antigen is not identified. The time point was: persistent/refractory GD, antithyroid drugs over 5 years with positive TRAb. The TCR library was prepared using RNA isolated from PBMCs. A nine-milliliter sample of peripheral blood was drawn into EDTA tubes. This sample is drawn from a study of regulatory T cells in long-lasting Graves disease. Notes on the study in general: Limited samples may have lowered accuracy. More public clonotypes were shared by persistent patients (approximately 3,000) than by new patients (about 970). Persistent Graves' patients showed reduced TCR diversity versus newly diagnosed patients.

Construction of TCR beta libraries relied on iRepertoire HTBI primers and on Arm-PCR targeting CDR3 regions. TCRdb processed the multiplex PCR reads anew with MiXCR; each CDR3 protein has one entry. There are more than 650,000 distinct CDR3 sequences in the sample; about 32% occur only once, and about 42% lies in the top ten. The CDR3 covers 12 residues. Germline V gene sequence: CDR1 DFQATT, CDR2 SNEGSKA (reference sequence). Trimming left V 6 bases short and J 0 bases short, with 8 bases between. The receptor was derived from a female donor with Graves disease. The sample here was peripheral blood mononuclear cells (PBMCs), taken when the disease was refractory, from a patient treated with antithyroid drugs. The V gene is TRBV20-1, the J gene TRBJ1-1; unclear D gene. The DNA of the CDR3 is TGCAGTGCCGGGCCCCTGAACACTGAAGCTTTCTTT. Translating gives CSAGPLNTEAFF.